A single sample is the source of the 25 T cell receptor beta chains below, sequenced in a study of shared clonotypes between healthy human individuals (dated by TCRdb to 2018 to 2020). Libraries were prepared through the immunoSEQ multiplex PCR assay. In its TCRdb copy, this immuneACCESS table keeps in-frame sequences only and misses some clones. Where compared with another copy, unresolved V genes explain less than half of these, and the others have no known cause. The sample contains 2 million to 2.5 million clones, approximately 93% of them found a single time. The top ten clonotypes cover about 0.39% of the sample. Material: naive CD4+ T cells from PBMCs. This sample's cell subset or site label indicates: CD45RA+ positively selected. The receptors were sampled from a man between 18 and 29 years old in good health. Some clones in this sample may be carry-over from other donors' samples.

This sequence joins TRBV10-2 and TRBJ2-7; D is perhaps TRBD1 (6 bases). The germline CDR1 and CDR2 sequences are WSHSY and SAAADI. The CDR3 length is 15 residues. Trimming removed 1 base at V and 2 bases at J, with 12 bases between. The CDR3 spells CASSEWQGPTYEQYF. CDR3 sequence (DNA): TGCGCCAGCAGTGAGTGGCAGGGGCCGACCTACGAGCAGTACTTC.

The chain employs TRBV7-2 and TRBJ2-3, with 10 positions matching TRBD2. This CDR3 is built from 14 residues. Germline values: CDR1 SGHTA, CDR2 FQGNSA. V was pared by 5 bases and J by 6 bases, with 5 bases of the junction left unmatched. The CDR3 DNA is TGTGCCAGCAGCCAAAGCGGGAGGGTGGATACGCAGTATTTT. Translation gives CASSQSGRVDTQYF.

The V gene is TRBV7-3, the J gene TRBJ2-7; D might be TRBD1 (6 bases). The germline V and J ends were trimmed by 0 bases and 12 bases, with 18 bases remaining between them. CDR3 length equals 14 residues. From germline, CDR1 is SGHTA and CDR2 FQGTGA. CDR3 residues: CASSLTGAVQIRYF. DNA of the CDR3: TGTGCCAGCAGCTTAACGGGGGCGGTACAGATTAGGTACTTC.

In the case of this clone: One end of the junction does not line up with germline, which may come from a read error. The chain has TRBV5-8 and TRBJ2-2; 7 bases line up with TRBD1. Germline V gene lookup returns CDR1 SGHTS and CDR2 YDEGEE. This CDR3 region has 16 residues. For the CDR3, the DNA is TGTGCCAGCACCTTGAACACAGGGGACCGAACCGGGGAGCTGTTTTTT. It encodes CASTLNTGDRTGELFF.

This clone appeared a single time. The chain is built from TRBV19 and TRBJ2-1, with D perhaps matching TRBD2 (6 bases). Trimming shortened V by 6 bases and J by 7 bases, and 10 bases separated the two germline ends. This CDR3 is built from 12 residues. The V gene's germline CDR1 is LNHDA and CDR2 SQIVND (reference sequence). The CDR3: CASRVRGNEQFF. The DNA for the CDR3 is TGTGCCAGTAGGGTACGGGGGAATGAGCAGTTCTTC.

Regarding this clone: In the same sample, other DNA sequences code for this CDR3. The genes are TRBV5-1 and TRBJ2-1, with unresolved D. Trimming took off 1 base at V and 3 bases at J, with 8 bases between the two ends. Germline V lookup: CDR1 SGHRS, CDR2 YFSETQ. CDR3 length: 14 amino acids. The CDR3 nucleotides read TGCGCCAGCAGCTTGCTTCAGGTCTACAATGAGCAGTTCTTC. Translating it yields CASSLLQVYNEQFF. The variable domain in full, with the rest retrieved from reference TRBV5-1 and TRBJ2-1, is KAGVTQTPRYLIKTRGQQVTLSCSPISGHRSVSWYQQTPGQGLQFLFEYFSETQRNKGNFPGRFSGRQFSNSRSEMNVSTLELGDSALYLCASSLLQVYNEQFFGPGTRLTVL.

With respect to this clone: The same CDR3 also results from other DNA sequences found in this sample. This chain joins TRBV18 and TRBJ2-2, with TRBD2 as a possible D gene (5 bases). CDR1 is KGHSH, CDR2 LQKENI, per germline. Trimming cost V 3 bases and J 0 bases, with 11 bases left between them. This CDR3 comprises 16 residues. The CDR3 DNA reads as TGTGCCAGCTCACCTTTATCGGGATCGAACACCGGGGAGCTGTTTTTT. Translated: CASSPLSGSNTGELFF.

This sequence joins TRBV28 and TRBJ1-4, with 8 bases matching TRBD1. The J segment lost 7 bases and the V segment lost 5 bases, leaving 9 bases of the junction unmatched. The CDR3 runs 15 residues. Germline V gene data show CDR1 as MDHEN and CDR2 as SYDVKM. The CDR3 DNA reads TGTGCCAGCAGTCCGCAGGGGGCGCTTAGTGAAAAACTGTTTTTT. This translates into CASSPQGALSEKLFF.

The genes are TRBV5-1 and TRBJ2-1; 7 bases map to TRBD1. The V and J ends lost 1 base and 0 bases, in that order; junction bases with no gene match: 7. Germline CDR1 reads SGHRS; CDR2 reads YFSETQ. The CDR3 runs 17 residues. CDR3 sequence reads: CASSLSGTVSSYNEQFF. The CDR3 DNA follows: TGCGCCAGCAGCTTGTCCGGGACAGTCAGCTCCTACAATGAGCAGTTCTTC.

With regard to this clone: Other DNA sequences from this sample encode an identical CDR3 as well. The gene calls are TRBV6-1 and TRBJ1-2; D is unresolved. Germline CDR1 reads MNHNS; CDR2 reads SASEGT. V was trimmed by 2 bases and J by 4 bases, leaving 5 bases between them. The CDR3 is 12 residues long. CDR3 region: CASSESGYGYTF. For the CDR3, the DNA is TGTGCCAGCAGTGAATCAGGCTATGGCTACACCTTC.

The genes are TRBV11-2 and TRBJ2-7; 7 bases are shared with TRBD1. V was pared by 2 bases and J by 6 bases, with 13 bases of the junction left unmatched. This CDR3 is 16 amino acids long. The V gene's germline CDR1 is SGHAT and CDR2 FQNNGV. CDR3 protein: CASSLIGQGDLGEQYF. CDR3 in DNA: TGTGCCAGCAGCTTAATCGGGCAGGGGGATCTTGGCGAGCAGTACTTC.

The V call is TRBV2, the J call TRBJ2-2; 9 bases match TRBD1. With V trimmed by 7 bases and J by 5 bases, 17 bases remained unmatched. The CDR3 has 18 amino acids. Germline V CDR1 and CDR2: SNHLY, FYNNEI. The CDR3 DNA reads TGTGCCAGCACCCTTCGCCGGGACAGGGCTCAGGGAACCGGGGAGCTGTTTTTT. This encodes CASTLRRDRAQGTGELFF.

This clone was seen only a few times. This rearrangement joins TRBV9 to TRBJ1-1; D unresolved. V was clipped by 0 bases and J by 0 bases, with 9 bases between them. This CDR3 has 15 amino acids. Per germline, CDR1 SGDLS and CDR2 YYNGEE. The CDR3 region has the DNA TGTGCCAGCAGCGTAGATTCAGGCTTGAACACTGAAGCTTTCTTT. Residues: CASSVDSGLNTEAFF.

The chain employs TRBV28 and TRBJ2-7; D remains unclear. This CDR3 comprises 13 residues. The germline V gene encodes CDR1 MDHEN and CDR2 SYDVKM. V was shortened by 6 bases and J by 0 bases, with 9 bases between the two germline ends. The CDR3 here is CASSRRSSYEQYF. The CDR3 DNA reads TGTGCCAGCAGCCGTAGGAGCTCCTACGAGCAGTACTTC.

This clone has a handful of counts. V and J are TRBV4-1 and TRBJ1-2; a possible D gene is TRBD1 (5 bases). This CDR3 comprises 14 residues. Germline V gives CDR1 MGHRA, CDR2 YSYEKL. The ends were cut back, 1 base at V and 4 bases at J, with 10 bases in the middle. The CDR3 nucleotides read TGCGCCAGCAGCCAAGCTATGACAGTCTATGGCTACACCTTC. Translated, it gives CASSQAMTVYGYTF.

V is TRBV5-4 and J is TRBJ1-2; tentative D call: TRBD1 (6 bases). The CDR3 loop spans 18 amino acids. V was cut by 4 bases and J by 3 bases, with 25 bases left in between. The germline gives CDR1 SGHNT, CDR2 YYREEE (reference sequence). The CDR3 protein is CASSRTGLRGFLDYGYTF. CDR3 in DNA: TGTGCCAGCAGCCGAACAGGCCTCAGGGGCTTTTTGGACTATGGCTACACCTTC.

The chain links TRBV7-2 to TRBJ2-7; D ambiguous. Trimming left V 4 bases short and J 6 bases short, with 7 bases between. Germline V CDR1 and CDR2: SGHTA, FQGNSA. CDR3 length: 11 residues. The CDR3 region has the DNA TGTGCCAGCAGCTCCTCTAGCGAGCAGTACTTC. It translates to CASSSSSEQYF.

The V and J genes are TRBV6-6 and TRBJ2-2; 7 positions match TRBD1. The germline CDR1 and CDR2 sequences are MNHNY and SVGAGI (reference sequence). The CDR3 runs to 14 residues. The trim removed 8 bases at V and 0 bases at J, leaving 3 bases unmatched. CDR3 sequence reads: CASSGTANTGELFF. The DNA for the CDR3 is TGTGCCAGCTCCGGGACAGCGAACACCGGGGAGCTGTTTTTT.

The chain recombines TRBV9 with TRBJ2-1, with D maybe TRBD2 (5 bases). CDR3 length: 17 amino acids. Germline lookup yields CDR1 SGDLS and CDR2 YYNGEE. The ends were cut back, 3 bases at V and 9 bases at J, with 25 bases in the middle. This chain's CDR3 is CASSAPLVGLFASEQFF. The CDR3 bases are TGTGCCAGCAGCGCCCCCCTGGTAGGACTCTTCGCCAGTGAGCAGTTCTTC.

J is TRBJ2-5 and V is TRBV6-1; tentatively, D is TRBD2 (6 bases). CDR1 and CDR2 from the germline V gene are MNHNS and SASEGT. This CDR3 region has 15 residues. V dropped 4 bases and J dropped 2 bases, with 14 bases sitting between them. This chain's CDR3 is CASSVQRAPQETQYF. The CDR3 nucleotides are TGTGCCAGCAGTGTTCAGCGGGCTCCTCAAGAGACCCAGTACTTC.

V gene TRBV4-1 combines with J gene TRBJ2-3; no reliable D call. The V end lost 3 bases, the J end lost 0 bases, and 7 bases lay between the germline ends. Germline values: CDR1 MGHRA, CDR2 YSYEKL. The CDR3 has 14 residues. The CDR3 sequence is CASSQLQSTDTQYF. In DNA form, the CDR3 reads TGCGCCAGCAGCCAGTTACAGAGCACAGATACGCAGTATTTT.

The chain joins TRBV19 to TRBJ2-5, with 7 bases identical to TRBD2. Germline trimming cut 6 bases from V and 2 bases from J; bases unmatched to any gene: 6. The germline CDR1 and CDR2 sequences are LNHDA and SQIVND (reference sequence). The CDR3 has 14 residues. CDR3 region: CASRGPGGQETQYF. CDR3 DNA: TGTGCCAGTAGGGGCCCCGGGGGGCAAGAGACCCAGTACTTC.

For the CDR3, the DNA is TGTGCCAGCAGTTACATGAGAGGGGCTGGGGCCAACGTCCTGACTTTC. Its protein product is CASSYMRGAGANVLTF. V gene TRBV6-5 combines with J gene TRBJ2-6; TRBD1 or TRBD2 may be the D gene (5 bases each). This CDR3 region has 16 residues. CDR1 and CDR2 from the germline V gene are MNHEY and SVGAGI. V was pared by 2 bases and J by 2 bases, with 10 bases between.

V and J are TRBV6-6 and TRBJ2-5, with D tentatively TRBD2 (6 bases). Germline loops: CDR1 MNHNY, CDR2 SVGAGI (reference sequence). Trimming removed 7 bases at V and 1 base at J, with 10 bases between. CDR3 length: 13 residues. Here the CDR3 reads CASNRGTQETQYF. In DNA, the CDR3 is TGTGCCAGCAACCGGGGGACCCAAGAGACCCAGTACTTC.

Turning to this clone: Other DNA sequences from this sample encode an identical CDR3 as well. V gene TRBV19 combines with J gene TRBJ2-6; maybe TRBD2 (5 bases). V gave up 4 bases and J gave up 0 bases, with 7 bases separating them. This CDR3 region has 15 residues. Germline-derived CDR1 and CDR2 are LNHDA and SQIVND (reference sequence). The CDR3 is CASSSGFSGANVLTF. Here the CDR3 DNA reads TGTGCCAGTAGTAGCGGGTTCTCTGGGGCCAACGTCCTGACTTTC.